Listed below are T cell receptor beta chains from one sample, sequenced in a study of response to subunit inactivated influenza vaccine. Each CDR3 protein is one row after TCRdb ran MiXCR on the RT-PCR reads. The sample comprises some 850,000 distinct CDR3 sequences, about 18% of which are singletons, and under 13% rests with the top ten. This specimen was PBMCs from blood, taken approximately 5 days after vaccination. The receptor set was obtained from a middle-aged man who received an inactivated influenza vaccine. The CDR3 runs from the conserved cysteine through the conserved F or W.

V gene,J gene,CDR3 length,CDR3 protein
TRBV12-5,TRBJ2-5,17,CASGLVWTSGKQETQYF
TRBV7-2,TRBJ2-7,16,CASSLASSGRSYEQYF
TRBV9,TRBJ2-2,15,CASNRGEAGVGELFF
TRBV15,TRBJ2-4,12,CATSRDLNIQYF
TRBV27,TRBJ2-1,14,CASSLGVRGNEQFF
TRBV29-1,TRBJ2-7,14,CSVEKRTGSYEQYF
TRBV20-1,TRBJ1-1,16,CSASRGGRIMNTEAFF
TRBV12-3/TRBV12-4,TRBJ2-2,16,CASSLPPGFRTGELFF
TRBV5-1,TRBJ2-7,13,CASSSRDFHEQYF
TRBV9,TRBJ2-7,16,CASSPQTGPDPYEQYF
TRBV6-5,TRBJ1-2,15,CASSYSRAAYYGYTF
TRBV6-5,TRBJ2-2,16,CASSYSGVWDTGELFF
TRBV10-3,TRBJ2-7,15,CAISSGTGSSYEQYF
TRBV7-2,TRBJ2-7,13,CASSLDLTGEQYF
TRBV6-1,TRBJ2-1,14,CARGLAGVEDEQFF
TRBV20-1,TRBJ2-1,15,CSASPVVEPYNEQFF
TRBV7-2,TRBJ2-1,15,CVSSLAASPVNEQFF
TRBV10-2,TRBJ2-1,15,CASRPRDSGNNEQFF
TRBV6-5,TRBJ2-1,11,CASRLGTSEFF
TRBV7-2,TRBJ2-3,14,CASSLATTGHTQYF
TRBV7-8,TRBJ1-1,11,CASSSFAEAFF
TRBV4-3,TRBJ1-5,15,CASSQEGGGNQPQHF
TRBV12-3/TRBV12-4,TRBJ1-5,15,CASSLADRGNQPQHF
TRBV7-2,TRBJ2-7,13,CASSSAGGHEQYF
TRBV7-9,TRBJ2-5,15,CASSPGTGNQETQYF
TRBV11-2,TRBJ2-1,12,CASSLLYGEQFF
TRBV4-1,TRBJ1-1,14,CASSQGGSNTEAFF
TRBV18,TRBJ1-1,14,CASSLSGSNTEAFF
TRBV12-3/TRBV12-4,TRBJ1-4,16,CASSQEVTDPNEKLFF
TRBV20-1,TRBJ1-2,14,CSAQLMTANYGYTF
TRBV24-1,TRBJ2-5,14,CATSDFRGGETQYF
TRBV12-3/TRBV12-4,TRBJ2-5,13,CASSWNHGETQYF
TRBV24-1,TRBJ2-2,15,CATSAQGSNTGELFF
TRBV4-3,TRBJ1-4,15,CASSQDNSGYEKLFF
TRBV29-1,TRBJ1-1,13,CSGIQGRRAEAFF
TRBV28,TRBJ2-1,17,CASSFIQTSYSYNEQFF
TRBV20-1,TRBJ1-6,15,CSARPADWDNSPLHF